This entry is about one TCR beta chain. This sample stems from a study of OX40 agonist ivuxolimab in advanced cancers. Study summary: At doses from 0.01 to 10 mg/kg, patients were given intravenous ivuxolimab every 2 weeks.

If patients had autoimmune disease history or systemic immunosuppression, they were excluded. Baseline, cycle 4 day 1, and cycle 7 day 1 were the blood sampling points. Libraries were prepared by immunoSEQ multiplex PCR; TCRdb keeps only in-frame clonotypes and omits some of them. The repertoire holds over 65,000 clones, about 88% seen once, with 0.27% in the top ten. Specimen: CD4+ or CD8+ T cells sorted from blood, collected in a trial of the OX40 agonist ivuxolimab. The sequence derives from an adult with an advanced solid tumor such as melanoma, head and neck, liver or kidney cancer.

CDR3 amino acids: CASSVQGFGGTSYNEQFF. As DNA, the CDR3 is TGTGCCAGCAGCGTGCAGGGTTTCGGCGGGACCTCCTACAATGAGCAGTTCTTC. The chain links TRBV11-2 to TRBJ2-1, with a weak D call TRBD2 (6 bases). CDR3 length: 18 amino acids. Germline V CDR1 and CDR2: SGHAT, FQNNGV. V gave up 5 bases and J gave up 0 bases, with 20 bases separating them.